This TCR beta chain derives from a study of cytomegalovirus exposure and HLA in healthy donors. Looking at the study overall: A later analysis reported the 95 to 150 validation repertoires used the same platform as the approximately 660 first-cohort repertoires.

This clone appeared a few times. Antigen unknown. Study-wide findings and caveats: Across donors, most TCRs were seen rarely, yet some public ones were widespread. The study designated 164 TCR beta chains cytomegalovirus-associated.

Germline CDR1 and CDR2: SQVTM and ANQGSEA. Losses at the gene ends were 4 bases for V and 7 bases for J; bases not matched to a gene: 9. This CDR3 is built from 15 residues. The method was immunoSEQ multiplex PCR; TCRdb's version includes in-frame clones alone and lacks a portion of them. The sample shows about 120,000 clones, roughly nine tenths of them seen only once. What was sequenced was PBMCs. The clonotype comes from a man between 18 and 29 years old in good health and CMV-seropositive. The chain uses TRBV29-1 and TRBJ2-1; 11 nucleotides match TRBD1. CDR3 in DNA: TGCAGCGTTGTTAGGACAGGGGGCCTGGTGAATGAGCAGTTCTTC. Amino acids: CSVVRTGGLVNEQFF.